Shown below are 18 T cell receptor beta chains from a single sample sequenced in a study of CD8 T cells in ankylosing spondylitis. TCRdb analysed the 5' RACE reads with MiXCR anew, one entry per CDR3 protein. The table has 200,000 to 250,000 distinct CDR3 sequences, approximately 11% seen once. Sequencing used blood, either unsorted or a sorted T cell fraction (not recorded which). The receptors shown here come from a male donor with ankylosing spondylitis or in good health (not recorded which).

This clonotype showed up many times. V gene TRBV10-3 combines with J gene TRBJ2-7; 8 bases align to TRBD1. The CDR3 has 15 residues. With V trimmed by 10 bases and J by 4 bases, 15 bases remained unmatched. Germline CDR1 is ENHRY and CDR2 is SYGVKD. In nucleotides, the CDR3 is TGTGCCACCGCATTGACAGGGGCCTCTGATTACGAGCAGTACTTC. This sequence encodes CATALTGASDYEQYF.

This clonotype was detected ten times or more. The genes are TRBV12-3 or TRBV12-4 and TRBJ2-5, with TRBD2 matching over 14 bases. Germline trimming cut 6 bases from V and 2 bases from J; bases unmatched to any gene: 8. This CDR3 spans 17 amino acids. CDR3 bases: TGTGCCAGCAGGGGACTAGCGGGGGCCCCGGGGCAAGAGACCCAGTACTTC. Protein product: CASRGLAGAPGQETQYF.

This clonotype was recorded at least ten times. The rearrangement joins TRBV7-2 to TRBJ1-1; D not certain. V lost 0 bases to trimming and J lost 1 base, with 9 bases between them. CDR1 is SGHTA and CDR2 is FQGNSA in the germline V gene. This CDR3 region has 15 residues. The CDR3 nucleotides read TGTGCCAGCAGCTTAGCACCCGGATGGAACACTGAAGCTTTCTTT. This sequence encodes CASSLAPGWNTEAFF.

This clonotype was counted at least ten times. This sequence joins TRBV5-1 and TRBJ2-1, with 14 positions matching TRBD2. This CDR3 spans 18 amino acids. Germline CDR1 SGHRS, CDR2 YFSETQ. The V segment lost 2 bases and the J segment 8 bases; nucleotides outside the gene matches: 12. Here the CDR3 reads CASSFGLAGGGLSHEQFF. Written as DNA, the CDR3 is TGCGCCAGCAGCTTCGGACTAGCGGGAGGCGGATTATCACATGAGCAGTTCTTC.

This clonotype was seen many times. The chain carries TRBV20-1 and TRBJ2-5; tentatively, D is TRBD2 (6 bases). Germline CDR1 DFQATT, CDR2 SNEGSKA (reference sequence). Trimming removed 6 bases from V and 2 bases from J, with 16 bases in between. The CDR3 totals 14 residues. CDR3 in amino acids: CSALRRVGQETQYF. The CDR3 DNA sequence: TGCAGTGCCCTTCGGAGGGTGGGGCAAGAGACCCAGTACTTC.

The gene calls are TRBV5-1 and TRBJ2-7; 7 nucleotides match TRBD1. Germline V gene sequence: CDR1 SGHRS, CDR2 YFSETQ. The CDR3 length is 16 residues. The ends lost 0 bases at V and 0 bases at J; junction bases unmatched: 6. The CDR3 region has the DNA TGCGCCAGCAGCTTGGCGGAGACAGGGTCCTCCTACGAGCAGTACTTC. The encoded protein is CASSLAETGSSYEQYF.

The chain joins TRBV11-2 to TRBJ2-1; 11 nucleotides line up with TRBD2. The CDR3 runs 15 residues. Per the germline V gene, CDR1 is SGHAT and CDR2 is FQNNGV. Trimming removed 3 bases from V and 9 bases from J; junction bases left unmatched: 7. CDR3 amino acids: CASSFLSSGGPEQFF. The CDR3 DNA is TGTGCCAGCAGCTTTCTATCTAGCGGGGGGCCTGAGCAGTTCTTC.

Written as DNA, the CDR3 is TGTGCCAGCAGTGAGGAAGGGGGGGACTCGCAGTTCTTC. Translating it yields CASSEEGGDSQFF. J is TRBJ2-1 and V is TRBV25-1, with D possibly matching TRBD2 (7 bases). The V gene's germline CDR1 is MGHDK and CDR2 SYGVNS. Deletions cut 3 bases from V and 12 bases from J, with 15 bases between. CDR3 length: 13 amino acids.

This clonotype was seen many times. The chain is built from TRBV5-1 and TRBJ2-5; no reliable D call. The germline V and J ends were trimmed by 0 bases and 5 bases, with 11 bases remaining between them. This CDR3 is built from 14 residues. Germline V gives CDR1 SGHRS, CDR2 YFSETQ. As DNA, the CDR3 is TGCGCCAGCAGCTTGGAGCCGGAAAGGGAGACCCAGTACTTC. Protein: CASSLEPERETQYF.

This clonotype was observed at least ten times. This chain connects TRBV9 to TRBJ2-3; D unresolved. Germline CDR1 is SGDLS and CDR2 is YYNGEE. V was pared by 0 bases and J by 3 bases, with 11 bases between. CDR3 size: 15 residues. DNA of the CDR3: TGTGCCAGCAGCGTAGTTCACAGCGAGACAGATACGCAGTATTTT. It is translated as CASSVVHSETDTQYF.

This clonotype has ten or more counts. The chain links TRBV27 to TRBJ1-5; D is unclear. Trimming left V 0 bases short and J 4 bases short, with 4 bases between. This CDR3 comprises 13 residues. CDR1 is MNHEY, CDR2 SMNVEV, per germline (reference sequence). For the CDR3, the DNA is TGTGCCAGCAGTTTATCAAGGAATCAGCCCCAGCATTTT. This gives the protein CASSLSRNQPQHF.

This clonotype was seen ten or more times. The chain is built from TRBV5-1 and TRBJ1-1; the D gene is possibly TRBD1 (6 bases). The V and J ends lost 9 bases and 3 bases respectively, with 21 bases between them. In germline, CDR1 is SGHRS, CDR2 YFSETQ. The CDR3 is 15 amino acids. CDR3 bases: TGCGCCACCACGGGTCTCGGGCCAGGGGACACTGAAGCTTTCTTT. This sequence encodes CATTGLGPGDTEAFF.

This clonotype has only a few counts. The chain is built from TRBV20-1 and TRBJ2-7; 7 nucleotides align to TRBD1. The CDR3 contains 13 residues. Germline assignment: CDR1 DFQATT and CDR2 SNEGSKA (reference sequence). The trim removed 4 bases at V and 0 bases at J, leaving 3 bases unmatched. The CDR3 nucleotides are TGCAGTGCTACACAGGGGTTCTCCTACGAGCAGTACTTC. Protein: CSATQGFSYEQYF.

This clonotype was detected ten times or more. The chain links TRBV10-3 to TRBJ1-1; D uncertain. Trimming shortened V by 9 bases and J by 1 base, and 12 bases separated the two germline ends. The CDR3 has 13 amino acids. Germline CDR1 is ENHRY and CDR2 is SYGVKD. The CDR3 region has the DNA TGTGCCATTCGGGATTTACCGAACACTGAAGCTTTCTTT. Its protein is CAIRDLPNTEAFF.

The chain carries TRBV5-1 and TRBJ1-1; 7 bases fit TRBD1. Germline V lookup: CDR1 SGHRS, CDR2 YFSETQ. The V and J ends lost 4 bases and 3 bases, in that order; junction bases with no gene match: 6. The CDR3 length is 14 residues. CDR3 DNA sequence: TGCGCCAGCAGCGCACAAACAGGGGACACTGAAGCTTTCTTT. It encodes CASSAQTGDTEAFF.

This clonotype was observed many times. The chain employs TRBV9 and TRBJ1-5; TRBD1 might be the D (6 bases). V shed 4 bases and J shed 6 bases, with 14 bases lying between them. The CDR3 covers 14 residues. Per germline, CDR1 SGDLS and CDR2 YYNGEE. CDR3 protein: CASSPTGRGQPQHF. CDR3 in DNA: TGTGCCAGCAGCCCAACAGGGCGAGGTCAGCCCCAGCATTTT.

In its sample, this clonotype was seen many times. The V and J genes are TRBV28 and TRBJ2-1; D uncertain. Trimming took off 2 bases at V and 0 bases at J, with 8 bases between the two ends. The CDR3 length is 15 residues. Per germline, CDR1 MDHEN and CDR2 SYDVKM. CDR3 coding DNA: TGTGCCAGCAGTTTAGCGCTTAGCTCCTACAATGAGCAGTTCTTC. Translating it yields CASSLALSSYNEQFF.

J is TRBJ2-1 and V is TRBV16; D is possibly TRBD2 (6 bases). Per germline, CDR1 KGHSY and CDR2 FQNENV. The CDR3 runs 14 residues. V lost 1 base and J 5 bases, leaving 9 bases between the germline ends. The CDR3 DNA follows: TGTGCCAGCAGCCAATTTGGGAGGCACAATGAGCAGTTCTTC. It yields the protein CASSQFGRHNEQFF.